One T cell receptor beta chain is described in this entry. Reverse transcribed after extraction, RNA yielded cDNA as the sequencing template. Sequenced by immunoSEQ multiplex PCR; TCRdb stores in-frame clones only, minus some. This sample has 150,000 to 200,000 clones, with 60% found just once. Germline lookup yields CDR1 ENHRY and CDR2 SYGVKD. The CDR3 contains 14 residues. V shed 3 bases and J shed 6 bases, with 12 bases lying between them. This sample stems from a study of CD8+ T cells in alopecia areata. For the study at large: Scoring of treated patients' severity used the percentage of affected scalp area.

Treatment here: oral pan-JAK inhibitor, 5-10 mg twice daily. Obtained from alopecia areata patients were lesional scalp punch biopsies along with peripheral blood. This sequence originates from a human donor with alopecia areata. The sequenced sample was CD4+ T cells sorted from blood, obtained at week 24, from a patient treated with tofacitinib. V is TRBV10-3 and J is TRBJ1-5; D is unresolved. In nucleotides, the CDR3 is TGTGCCATCAGTGAAGCCCGGAATTCTCAGCCCCAGCATTTT. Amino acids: CAISEARNSQPQHF.